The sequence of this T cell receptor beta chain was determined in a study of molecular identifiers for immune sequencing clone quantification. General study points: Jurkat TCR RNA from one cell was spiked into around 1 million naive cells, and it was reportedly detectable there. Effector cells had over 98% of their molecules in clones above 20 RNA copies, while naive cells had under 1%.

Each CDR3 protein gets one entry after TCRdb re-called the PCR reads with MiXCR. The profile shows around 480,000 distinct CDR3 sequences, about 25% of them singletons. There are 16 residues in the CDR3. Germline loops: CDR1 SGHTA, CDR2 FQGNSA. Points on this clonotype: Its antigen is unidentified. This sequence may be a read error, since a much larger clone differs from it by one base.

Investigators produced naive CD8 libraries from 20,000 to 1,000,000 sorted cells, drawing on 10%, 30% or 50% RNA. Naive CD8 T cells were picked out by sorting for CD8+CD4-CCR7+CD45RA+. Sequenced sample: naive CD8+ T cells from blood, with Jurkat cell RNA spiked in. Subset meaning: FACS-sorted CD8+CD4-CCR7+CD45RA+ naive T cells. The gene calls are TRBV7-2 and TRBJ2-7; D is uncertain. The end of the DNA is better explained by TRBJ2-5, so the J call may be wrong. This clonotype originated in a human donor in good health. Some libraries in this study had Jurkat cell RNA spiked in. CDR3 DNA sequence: TGTGCCAGCAGATCCCTGGAAGGGTTGGTAGGAGAGACCCAGTACTTC. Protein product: CASRSLEGLVGETQYF.